This T cell receptor beta chain stems from a study of T cells after yellow fever vaccination. Study overall: Preparing low-cell-number fractions relied on SMART-Seq v4 Ultra Low Input. The study, taken as a whole, reports: The study re-detected most primary-vaccination clones after the booster (roughly 96% CD4, approximately 88% CD8).

TCRdb recomputed calls from the 5' RACE reads with MiXCR, one row per CDR3 protein. Of 620,000 or so distinct CDR3 sequences in the sample, less than 20% were seen once. This clonotype was seen more than once but under ten times. Its target is not known. This TCR derives from a man between 18 and 35 years old who received the YFV17D yellow fever vaccine. Sequences were derived from PBMCs, sampled more than 4 days after the first yellow fever vaccination.

CDR3 in amino acids: CSARDARGRTEAFF. In DNA, the CDR3 is TGCAGTGCTAGAGATGCCAGGGGGCGGACTGAAGCTTTCTTT. V and J are TRBV20-1 and TRBJ1-1, with 8 bases lining up with TRBD1. After removal of 0 bases from V and 5 bases from J, the junction contained 5 bases not matched to a gene. The CDR3 covers 14 residues. The germline CDR1 and CDR2 sequences are DFQATT and SNEGSKA (reference sequence).